The next 8 T cell receptor beta chains were all read from a single sample in a study of regulatory T cells in long-lasting Graves disease. Construction of TCR beta libraries relied on iRepertoire HTBI primers and on Arm-PCR targeting CDR3 regions. TCRdb re-derived calls from the multiplex PCR reads in MiXCR, one entry per CDR3 protein. Of hundreds of thousands of distinct CDR3 sequences in the sample, 16% were seen once. The time point denotes: newly diagnosed GD, antithyroid drugs for less than 3 months. Following extraction of RNA from PBMCs, that RNA was used to make the TCR library. The same specimen was also included in a second study, on T cells in Graves' hyperthyroidism and ophthalmopathy.

Here the sequenced sample was peripheral blood mononuclear cells (PBMCs), taken at new diagnosis, from a patient treated with antithyroid drugs. The receptors were sampled from a woman aged 40 to 65 with Graves disease.

In this sample, this clonotype turned up many times. The chain is built from TRBV28 and TRBJ2-3; D possibly corresponds to TRBD1 (6 bases). The V and J ends lost 3 bases and 3 bases respectively, with 10 bases between them. Per the germline V gene, CDR1 is MDHEN and CDR2 is SYDVKM. The CDR3 runs 14 residues. DNA of the CDR3: TGTGCCAGCAGTTTCCTACAGGGAACAGATACGCAGTATTTT. Protein sequence: CASSFLQGTDTQYF.

This clonotype has only a few counts. This chain connects TRBV19 to TRBJ1-1, with D perhaps TRBD1 (5 bases). The V gene lost 4 bases and the J gene lost 5 bases, with 11 bases spanning the gap. The CDR3 runs to 13 residues. From germline, CDR1 is LNHDA and CDR2 SQIVND (reference sequence). The CDR3 DNA reads as TGTGCCAGTAGTACCCCAGGGCGGACTGAAGCTTTCTTT. Protein product: CASSTPGRTEAFF.

This clonotype was recorded a few times. V is TRBV12-3 or TRBV12-4 and J is TRBJ2-2; 8 nucleotides match TRBD1. The J segment lost 6 bases and the V segment lost 5 bases, leaving 11 bases of the junction unmatched. This CDR3 region has 16 residues. The CDR3 coding sequence is TGTGCCAGCAGTCCCTGGGACAGGAGGCAGGCCGGGGAGCTGTTTTTT. Amino acids: CASSPWDRRQAGELFF.

This clonotype was seen many times. This sequence joins TRBV5-1 and TRBJ2-3, with 10 bases fitting TRBD2. The CDR3 loop spans 16 amino acids. Germline V gene sequence: CDR1 SGHRS, CDR2 YFSETQ. Trimming removed 3 bases from V and 2 bases from J; junction bases left unmatched: 6. The CDR3 region has the DNA TGCGCCAGCAGCTCAGAACTAGCGGGGATCACAGATACGCAGTATTTT. Translating gives CASSSELAGITDTQYF.

This clonotype occurred many times. The rearrangement uses TRBV3-1 and TRBJ2-3, with D unresolved. CDR3 length: 13 residues. CDR1 is LGHDT and CDR2 is YNNKEL in the germline V gene (reference sequence). V gave up 2 bases and J gave up 3 bases, with 6 bases separating them. The CDR3, as DNA: TGTGCCAGCAGCCAAACAACGACAGATACGCAGTATTTT. Translating gives CASSQTTTDTQYF.

This clonotype was seen more than once but under ten times. The rearrangement uses TRBV7-9 and TRBJ1-5; D remains unclear. In germline, CDR1 is SEHNR, CDR2 FQNEAQ (reference sequence). This CDR3 spans 12 amino acids. The V and J ends lost 1 base and 6 bases respectively, with 4 bases between them. The CDR3 coding sequence is TGTGCCAGCAGCTTAGGGCCTCAGCCCCAGCATTTT. Translating gives CASSLGPQPQHF.

This clonotype was observed at least ten times. The genes are TRBV4-1 and TRBJ1-5; 8 bases agree with TRBD1. Per germline, CDR1 MGHRA and CDR2 YSYEKL. The length of the CDR3 is 16 residues. J was trimmed by 6 bases and V by 1 base; bases with no gene match: 8. DNA for the CDR3: TGCGCCAGCAGCCAAGTCGCCGGACAGGGAAGTCAGCCCCAGCATTTT. It codes for CASSQVAGQGSQPQHF.

This chain links TRBV3-1 with TRBJ2-7, with 9 bases matching TRBD1. Trimming cost V 1 base and J 6 bases; bases outside gene matches: 4. Germline loops: CDR1 LGHDT, CDR2 YNNKEL (reference sequence). The CDR3 is 14 residues long. The CDR3 region has the DNA TGTGCCAGCAGCCAAGCAGGACAGGGGACCGAGCAGTACTTC. It specifies CASSQAGQGTEQYF.